These 32 T cell receptor beta chains originate from one sample sequenced in a study of OX40 agonist ivuxolimab in advanced cancers. The table came from immunoSEQ multiplex PCR; TCRdb's copy has only in-frame clones and leaves some out. The sample carries 55,000 to 80,000 clones, around 90% recorded once. Here the sequenced sample was CD4+ or CD8+ T cells sorted from blood, taken in a trial of the OX40 agonist ivuxolimab. The receptor source for this set is an adult with an advanced solid tumor such as melanoma, head and neck, liver or kidney cancer.

The CDR3 region is CASSLGQTTGELFF. CDR3 in DNA: TGTGCCAGCAGCTTAGGACAGACCACCGGGGAGCTGTTTTTT. The chain carries TRBV7-8 and TRBJ2-2, with a possible D match to TRBD1 (5 bases). V shed 1 base and J shed 4 bases, with 7 bases lying between them. The CDR3 has 14 amino acids. The germline CDR1 and CDR2 sequences are SGHVS and FQNEAQ.

The rearrangement links TRBV6-6 to TRBJ2-2, with D uncertain. V was trimmed by 5 bases and J by 4 bases, leaving 11 bases between them. The CDR3 is 14 amino acids. Germline CDR1 and CDR2: MNHNY and SVGAGI (reference sequence). The CDR3 sequence: CASSPRALTGELFF. The CDR3 nucleotides read TGTGCCAGCAGTCCCCGGGCCCTCACCGGGGAGCTGTTTTTT.

This clone was seen only once. This chain joins TRBV4-1 and TRBJ1-4, with D unresolved. Germline loops: CDR1 MGHRA, CDR2 YSYEKL. The length of the CDR3 is 15 residues. Between the trimmed V and J ends, which lost 1 base and 5 bases, there was a span of 11 bases. CDR3 DNA sequence: TGCGCCAGCAGCCAAGGGACGGAACCCAATGAAAAACTGTTTTTT. It is translated as CASSQGTEPNEKLFF.

This clone has a handful of counts. The V and J genes are TRBV5-1 and TRBJ1-2; D gene ambiguous. Deletions cut 1 base from V and 5 bases from J, with 15 bases between. The CDR3 loop spans 15 amino acids. Germline-derived CDR1 and CDR2 are SGHRS and YFSETQ. In DNA, the CDR3 is TGCGCCAGCAGCTTGCGAGGCGAGACCGTATATGGCTACACCTTC. Its protein is CASSLRGETVYGYTF.

V gene TRBV5-4 combines with J gene TRBJ2-5, with D perhaps given as TRBD1 or TRBD2 (5 bases each). This CDR3 region has 13 residues. Germline V gene sequence: CDR1 SGHNT, CDR2 YYREEE (reference sequence). V shed 4 bases and J shed 3 bases, with 10 bases lying between them. Written as DNA, the CDR3 is TGTGCCAGCAGCGAAGGGACGGAAGAGACCCAGTACTTC. Its protein product is CASSEGTEETQYF. The whole variable domain, filled in from reference TRBV5-4 and TRBJ2-5, reads ETGVTQSPTHLIKTRGQQVTLRCSSQSGHNTVSWYQQALGQGPQFIFQYYREEENGRGNFPPRFSGLQFPNYSSELNVNALELDDSALYLCASSEGTEETQYFGPGTRLLVL.

The V call is TRBV6-5, the J call TRBJ2-1, with TRBD2 matching 8 bases. The CDR3 spans 16 residues. Germline CDR1 MNHEY, CDR2 SVGAGI. V lost 0 bases, J lost 7 bases, and 8 bases stayed unmatched. CDR3 in DNA: TGTGCCAGCAGTTACTCGATGGCGGGAGGTGAAAATGAGCAGTTCTTC. Its protein product is CASSYSMAGGENEQFF.

The V call is TRBV9, the J call TRBJ2-1; no reliable D call. V shed 2 bases and J shed 0 bases, with 9 bases lying between them. Germline V lookup: CDR1 SGDLS, CDR2 YYNGEE. CDR3 length: 15 amino acids. The CDR3 coding sequence is TGTGCCAGCAGCGTTACGGGCGGCTCCTACAATGAGCAGTTCTTC. As protein: CASSVTGGSYNEQFF.

The J gene is TRBJ1-4, the V gene TRBV5-6, with D uncertain. The CDR3 runs to 14 residues. Germline lookup yields CDR1 SGHDT and CDR2 YYEEEE. The V and J ends lost 4 bases and 4 bases respectively, with 11 bases between them. The CDR3 spells CASSHDSHNEKLFF. CDR3 DNA: TGTGCCAGCAGCCACGACTCCCATAATGAAAAACTGTTTTTT. Complete variable domain (other parts from reference TRBV5-6 and TRBJ1-4): DAGVTQSPTHLIKTRGQQVTLRCSPKSGHDTVSWYQQALGQGPQFIFQYYEEEERQRGNFPDRFSGHQFPNYSSELNVNALLLGDSALYLCASSHDSHNEKLFFGSGTQLSVL.

The chain combines TRBV7-3 with TRBJ2-7; 7 bases are a match to TRBD1. This CDR3 region has 14 residues. V was pared by 0 bases and J by 5 bases, with 4 bases of the junction left unmatched. Germline CDR1 reads SGHTA; CDR2 reads FQGTGA. In DNA form, the CDR3 reads TGTGCCAGCAGCTTAACGACAGGGTACCACGAGCAGTACTTC. This translates into CASSLTTGYHEQYF.

The V and J genes are TRBV18 and TRBJ2-1; 11 bases are a match to TRBD2. V lost 0 bases to trimming and J lost 4 bases; unmatched junction nucleotides: 5. The CDR3 totals 17 residues. Germline V lookup: CDR1 KGHSH, CDR2 LQKENI. CDR3 DNA sequence: TGTGCCAGCTCACCACCGGGAAGACTAGCGGGGTACAATGAGCAGTTCTTC. Its translation is CASSPPGRLAGYNEQFF. Full variable domain (missing parts from reference TRBV18 and TRBJ2-1): NAGVMQNPRHLVRRRGQEARLRCSPMKGHSHVYWYRQLPEEGLKFMVYLQKENIIDESGMPKERFSAEFPKEGPSILRIQQVVRGDSAAYFCASSPPGRLAGYNEQFFGPGTRLTVL.

This clone was detected a few times. This chain uses TRBV28 with TRBJ2-1; D is possibly TRBD1 or TRBD2 (7 bases each). The CDR3 is made up of 15 amino acids. Germline values: CDR1 MDHEN, CDR2 SYDVKM. V was clipped by 6 bases and J by 4 bases, with 16 bases between them. As DNA, the CDR3 is TGTGCCAGCAGGGTCAACCAGGGGGGGTACAATGAGCAGTTCTTC. It specifies CASRVNQGGYNEQFF.

The genes are TRBV30 and TRBJ1-1; no definite D call. Trimming cost V 8 bases and J 4 bases, with 11 bases left between them. The CDR3 is made up of 11 amino acids. Per the germline V gene, CDR1 is GTSNPN and CDR2 is SVGIG (reference sequence). For the CDR3, the DNA is TGTGCCCTTCTGCCGGGCACTGAAGCTTTCTTT. Its translation: CALLPGTEAFF.

V gene TRBV19 combines with J gene TRBJ2-2, with TRBD1 identical over 7 bases. The CDR3 is 18 residues long. Germline V gene data show CDR1 as LNHDA and CDR2 as SQIVND (reference sequence). J lost 7 bases, V lost 3 bases, and 17 bases had no gene match. CDR3 DNA sequence: TGTGCCAGTAGTATGCGTGACAGGGTTTCCATTGGGGTCGGGGAGCTGTTTTTT. The encoded protein is CASSMRDRVSIGVGELFF.

This rearrangement joins TRBV21-1 to TRBJ2-1; TRBD2, the D gene given by the table, was not confirmed from the DNA. TRBV21-1 has pseudogene status. The CDR3 runs 17 residues. The CDR3 DNA sequence: TGTGCCAGCAGCAACCCCGTGGCAGCGTGCTCCTACAATGAGCAGTTCTTC. This sequence encodes CASSNPVAACSYNEQFF.

J is TRBJ2-3 and V is TRBV7-2; D is ambiguous. This CDR3 has 11 amino acids. Germline CDR1 and CDR2: SGHTA and FQGNSA. V was trimmed by 7 bases and J by 6 bases, leaving 8 bases between them. The CDR3 loop is CASTAWDTQYF. The CDR3 coding sequence is TGTGCCAGCACCGCCTGGGATACGCAGTATTTT.

The gene calls are TRBV29-1 and TRBJ2-7, with 7 bases aligning to TRBD1. The CDR3 loop spans 13 amino acids. The germline V gene encodes CDR1 SQVTM and CDR2 ANQGSEA. The V and J ends lost 7 bases and 2 bases, in that order; junction bases with no gene match: 8. The CDR3 DNA is TGCAGCGGTCGATCGGGACAGACCTACGAGCAGTACTTC. It is translated as CSGRSGQTYEQYF.

J is TRBJ2-3 and V is TRBV6-1, with 9 bases lining up with TRBD1. There are 15 residues in the CDR3. Trimming cost V 2 bases and J 4 bases; bases outside gene matches: 4. Germline V gene sequence: CDR1 MNHNS, CDR2 SASEGT. The CDR3 loop is CASSEMDRGPDTQYF. CDR3 nucleotides: TGTGCCAGCAGTGAAATGGACAGGGGCCCAGATACGCAGTATTTT.

This clone was seen only once. The chain links TRBV5-4 to TRBJ2-1, with 7 nucleotides matching TRBD2. Germline V CDR1 and CDR2: SGHNT, YYREEE (reference sequence). Trimming removed 2 bases from V and 7 bases from J; junction bases left unmatched: 6. This CDR3 is built from 14 residues. The chain's CDR3 is CASSLNRGGNEQFF. The CDR3 nucleotides are TGTGCCAGCAGCTTAAACCGCGGGGGAAATGAGCAGTTCTTC. The whole variable domain, filled in from reference TRBV5-4 and TRBJ2-1, reads ETGVTQSPTHLIKTRGQQVTLRCSSQSGHNTVSWYQQALGQGPQFIFQYYREEENGRGNFPPRFSGLQFPNYSSELNVNALELDDSALYLCASSLNRGGNEQFFGPGTRLTVL.

This clone occurred a few times. This chain joins TRBV13 and TRBJ1-1; tentative D call: TRBD1 (5 bases). Germline CDR1 is PRHDT and CDR2 is FYEKMQ (reference sequence). V dropped 5 bases and J dropped 0 bases, with 19 bases sitting between them. The CDR3 totals 17 residues. The chain's CDR3 is CASSRSTGGTVNTEAFF. The CDR3 DNA reads as TGTGCCAGCAGCCGATCCACGGGAGGGACGGTGAACACTGAAGCTTTCTTT. The complete variable domain, with remaining parts taken from reference TRBV13 and TRBJ1-1, reads AAGVIQSPRHLIKEKRETATLKCYPIPRHDTVYWYQQGPGQDPQFLISFYEKMQSDKGSIPDRFSAQQFSDYHSELNMSSLELGDSALYFCASSRSTGGTVNTEAFFGQGTRLTVV.

The gene calls are TRBV7-9 and TRBJ1-2; D gene uncertain. V was shortened by 5 bases and J by 0 bases, with 19 bases between the two germline ends. The CDR3 is 17 amino acids. CDR1 SEHNR and CDR2 FQNEAQ come from the germline V gene (reference sequence). The CDR3 here is CASSPKRLELANYGYTF. The CDR3 coding sequence is TGTGCCAGCAGCCCGAAAAGGTTGGAGTTAGCTAACTATGGCTACACCTTC.

This rearrangement joins TRBV5-8 to TRBJ2-5, with TRBD2 matching 9 bases. Germline trimming cut 0 bases from V and 1 base from J; bases unmatched to any gene: 7. The germline gives CDR1 SGHTS, CDR2 YDEGEE. The CDR3 has 17 residues. CDR3 coding DNA: TGTGCCAGCAGCTTGGAGGGGCTAGCGGGGATCCAAGAGACCCAGTACTTC. Amino acids: CASSLEGLAGIQETQYF.

V is TRBV21-1 and J is TRBJ2-7; TRBD1, as called in the table, went unchecked against the DNA. TRBV21-1 is a pseudogene. The CDR3 length is 16 residues. The CDR3 DNA reads TGTGCCAGCAGCAAGGCCAAGAAATTTACAGGGTACGAGCAGTACTTC. Translating it yields CASSKAKKFTGYEQYF.

This chain links TRBV15 with TRBJ1-6; D is unresolved. The CDR3 totals 14 residues. The germline gives CDR1 LNHNV, CDR2 YYDKDF (reference sequence). Trimming took off 4 bases at V and 4 bases at J, with 8 bases between the two ends. In nucleotides, the CDR3 is TGTGCCACCAGCACTGGGGATTATAATTCACCCCTCCACTTT. Encoded protein: CATSTGDYNSPLHF.

The chain couples TRBV10-3 to TRBJ2-2; D is possibly TRBD1 or TRBD2 (5 bases each). Trimming took off 10 bases at V and 0 bases at J, with 18 bases between the two ends. The CDR3 spans 16 residues. Germline values: CDR1 ENHRY, CDR2 SYGVKD. CDR3 residues: CATFAGTTANTGELFF. CDR3 nucleotides: TGTGCCACTTTCGCAGGGACCACCGCGAACACCGGGGAGCTGTTTTTT.

The V gene is TRBV11-2, the J gene TRBJ2-3, with a tentative D call TRBD2 (5 bases). The V end was cut by 6 bases, the J end by 6 bases, with 19 bases between. This CDR3 spans 15 amino acids. Germline values: CDR1 SGHAT, CDR2 FQNNGV. The CDR3, as DNA: TGTGCCAGCAGTCATAGCGAGGCCCGCGGGGATACGCAGTATTTT. Translating it yields CASSHSEARGDTQYF.

This sequence joins TRBV7-6 and TRBJ2-2; D is perhaps TRBD2 (6 bases). V shed 4 bases and J shed 13 bases, with 16 bases lying between them. Germline CDR1 SGHVS, CDR2 FNYEAQ. There are 13 residues in the CDR3. This CDR3 is CASSSGLPLGLFF. The CDR3 region has the DNA TGTGCCAGCAGCTCGGGACTTCCCCTAGGGCTGTTTTTT.

The chain links TRBV6-1 to TRBJ2-1; TRBD2 agrees at 13 bases. V trimming: 5 bases; J trimming: 10 bases; junction bases outside the gene matches: 5. Germline V lookup: CDR1 MNHNS, CDR2 SASEGT. The CDR3 runs 14 residues. CDR3 amino acids: CASSIGLAGVEQFF. The CDR3, as DNA: TGTGCCAGCAGTATCGGACTAGCGGGAGTAGAGCAGTTCTTC.

J is TRBJ2-3 and V is TRBV7-9, with 12 bases matching TRBD2. CDR3 size: 15 residues. Germline lookup yields CDR1 SEHNR and CDR2 FQNEAQ (reference sequence). V shed 5 bases, J shed 2 bases, and the junction held 2 bases outside the gene matches. This chain's CDR3 is CASSRLAGDTDTQYF. The CDR3 DNA reads as TGTGCCAGCAGCCGACTAGCGGGAGACACAGATACGCAGTATTTT.

V gene TRBV11-2 combines with J gene TRBJ1-2; 10 bases agree with TRBD1. V was clipped by 4 bases and J by 4 bases; unmatched bases: 6. The CDR3 consists of 15 residues. The V gene's germline CDR1 is SGHAT and CDR2 FQNNGV. CDR3 nucleotide sequence: TGTGCCAGCAGCTCTGGGACAGGGGAACTCTATGGCTACACCTTC. It is translated as CASSSGTGELYGYTF. The variable domain in full, completed from reference TRBV11-2 and TRBJ1-2, reads EAGVAQSPRYKIIEKRQSVAFWCNPISGHATLYWYQQILGQGPKLLIQFQNNGVVDDSQLPKDRFSAERLKGVDSTLKIQPAKLEDSAVYLCASSSGTGELYGYTFGSGTRLTVV.

The gene calls are TRBV28 and TRBJ2-5; D is possibly TRBD1 (6 bases). Germline CDR1 is MDHEN and CDR2 is SYDVKM. This CDR3 has 15 residues. Trimming cost V 6 bases and J 0 bases, with 14 bases left between them. The CDR3 bases are TGTGCCAGCAGAACCCGACAGGCCTACCAAGAGACCCAGTACTTC. Translated, it gives CASRTRQAYQETQYF.

The rearrangement links TRBV18 to TRBJ2-2; 10 bases are shared with TRBD2. This CDR3 spans 17 amino acids. Per germline, CDR1 KGHSH and CDR2 LQKENI. Unmatched junction bases numbered 5, after V lost 0 bases and J lost 4 bases. The CDR3 DNA sequence: TGTGCCAGCTCACCACCGGTACTAGCGGGGATCACCGGGGAGCTGTTTTTT. Translated: CASSPPVLAGITGELFF.

The chain has TRBV4-1 and TRBJ2-3; D is possibly TRBD1 (6 bases). The CDR3 is 15 residues long. Trimming cost V 4 bases and J 2 bases, with 13 bases left between them. Per germline, CDR1 MGHRA and CDR2 YSYEKL. The CDR3 DNA sequence: TGCGCCAGCAGCCCGACAGGACAGAACACAGATACGCAGTATTTT. Amino acid sequence: CASSPTGQNTDTQYF.